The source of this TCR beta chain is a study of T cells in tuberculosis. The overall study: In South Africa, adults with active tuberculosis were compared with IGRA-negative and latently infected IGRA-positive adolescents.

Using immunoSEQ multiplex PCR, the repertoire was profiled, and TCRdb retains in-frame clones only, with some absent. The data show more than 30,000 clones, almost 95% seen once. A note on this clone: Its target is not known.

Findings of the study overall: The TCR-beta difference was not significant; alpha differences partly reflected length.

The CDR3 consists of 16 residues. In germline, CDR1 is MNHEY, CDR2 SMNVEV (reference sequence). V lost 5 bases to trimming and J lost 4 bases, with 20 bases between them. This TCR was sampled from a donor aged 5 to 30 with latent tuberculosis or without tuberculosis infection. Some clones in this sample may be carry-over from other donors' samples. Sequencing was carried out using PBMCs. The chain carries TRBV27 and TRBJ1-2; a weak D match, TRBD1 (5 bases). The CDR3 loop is CASSLYPWQGGYGYTF. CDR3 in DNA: TGTGCCAGCAGTCTCTATCCGTGGCAGGGAGGCTATGGCTACACCTTC.